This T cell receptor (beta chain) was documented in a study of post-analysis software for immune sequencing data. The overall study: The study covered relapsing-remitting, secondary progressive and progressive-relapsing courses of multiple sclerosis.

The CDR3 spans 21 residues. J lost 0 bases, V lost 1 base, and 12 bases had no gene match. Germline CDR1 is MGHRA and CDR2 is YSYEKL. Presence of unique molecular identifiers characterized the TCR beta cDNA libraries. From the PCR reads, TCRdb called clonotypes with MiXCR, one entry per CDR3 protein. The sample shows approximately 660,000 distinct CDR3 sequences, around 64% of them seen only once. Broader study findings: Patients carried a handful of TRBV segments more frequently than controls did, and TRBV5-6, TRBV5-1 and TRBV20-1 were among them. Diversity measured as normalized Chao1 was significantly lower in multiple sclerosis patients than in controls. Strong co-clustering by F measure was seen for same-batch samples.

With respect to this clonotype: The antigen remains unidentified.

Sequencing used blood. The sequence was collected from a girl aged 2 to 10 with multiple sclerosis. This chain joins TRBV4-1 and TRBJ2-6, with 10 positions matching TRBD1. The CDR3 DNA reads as TGCGCCAGCAGCCAAGCCGGACAGGGGGAAATGAAGAGCTCTGGGGCCAACGTCCTGACTTTC. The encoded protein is CASSQAGQGEMKSSGANVLTF.